The table lists the clone carrying this T cell receptor beta chain with a count of one. Sequenced by immunoSEQ multiplex PCR; TCRdb stores in-frame clones only, minus some. The data show about 61,000 clones, with about 87% seen just once and approximately 1% held by the top ten. The V gene's germline CDR1 is MNHEY and CDR2 SVGAGI. V was clipped by 8 bases and J by 7 bases; unmatched bases: 9. CDR3 length: 14 amino acids. This entry comes from a study of T cell changes during pregnancy in multiple sclerosis. The specimen comprised peripheral blood, sampled in the first trimester of pregnancy. The chain combines TRBV6-5 with TRBJ1-4, with 8 bases identical to TRBD1. The receptor comes from a female donor in good health, enrolled as a control in a pregnancy study. The CDR3 sequence: CASGRDRGSEKLFF. Here the CDR3 DNA reads TGTGCCAGCGGGCGTGACAGGGGCAGTGAAAAACTGTTTTTT.